This T cell receptor beta chain comes out of a study of T-cell memory formation after mild COVID-19. CDR1 and CDR2 from the germline V gene are SGDLS and YYNGEE. V was clipped by 0 bases and J by 0 bases, with 12 bases between them. The CDR3 totals 16 residues. With constant-segment primers, 5'RACE yielded cDNA libraries of TCR alpha and TCR beta that carried sample barcodes and UMIs. TCRdb independently ran MiXCR on the 5' RACE reads; one entry per CDR3 protein. The sample holds under 350,000 distinct CDR3 sequences; roughly 17% are singletons and the top ten take less than 30%. Study-wide points: Contracting CD4+ clones were located mainly in CM and EM, and CD8+ clones in EMRA. Some clones that responded turned up in pre-infection memory, which suggests that cross-reactive memory joined in.

This clonotype appeared a few times. The antigen remains undetermined. The sequenced material came from PBMCs or a T cell subset sorted from them (not recorded which). This sequence was found in a man between 18 and 29 years old who had mild COVID-19 (a few samples of this study predate the infection). Cell type and time point are not known. The chain recombines TRBV9 with TRBJ1-1; no reliable D call. The CDR3 loop is CASSVVLSAMNTEAFF. CDR3 DNA sequence: TGTGCCAGCAGCGTAGTGTTAAGTGCTATGAACACTGAAGCTTTCTTT.